The present entry profiles one T cell receptor (beta chain) with its context. Its antigen is still unknown. Each patient's relapse followed autologous stem cell transplantation, and brentuximab vedotin exposure varied. The data originate from a study of PD-1 blockade in classical Hodgkin lymphoma. Whole-study context: Every 2 weeks, patients got 3 mg/kg intravenous nivolumab. General study results and limits: TCR diversity at baseline was reported to be reduced in newly diagnosed patients relative to healthy donors. CD4+ TCR diversity climbed significantly by C4D1, unlike CD8+ TCR diversity.

Produced via immunoSEQ multiplex PCR; TCRdb's table is partial and in-frame only. This table holds roughly 90,000 clones, about four fifths found once. This CDR3 is 15 amino acids long. CDR1 and CDR2 (germline): MNHEY, SVGAGI. Losses at the gene ends were 6 bases for V and 1 base for J; bases not matched to a gene: 3. This rearrangement joins TRBV6-5 to TRBJ2-1; 10 nucleotides line up with TRBD2. The specimen comprised peripheral blood mononuclear cells (PBMCs), sampled before the second cycle of nivolumab. The origin of this receptor is a human donor with classical Hodgkin lymphoma. CDR3 coding DNA: TGTGCCAGCAGCCCTAGCGGGAGTTCCTACAATGAGCAGTTCTTC. Translation gives CASSPSGSSYNEQFF.